Included here is one T cell receptor (beta chain) sequence, with context. The source of the sample is a study of blood T cell repertoires in COVID-19. Study information: COVID-19 samples from acute and convalescent phases originated in the United States, Italy and Spain.

J lost 7 bases, V lost 0 bases, and 7 bases had no gene match. The germline V gene has CDR1 KGHDR and CDR2 SFDVKD. CDR3 length: 17 residues. Assay: immunoSEQ multiplex PCR; the TCRdb copy retains only in-frame clones and omits some. The profile shows 190,000 or so clones, 70% to 90% of them singletons. Sequencing used PBMCs or T cells enriched from blood (not recorded which). The chain links TRBV24-1 to TRBJ2-2, with 10 bases identical to TRBD2. The receptor was isolated from a man between 40 and 49 years old who had recovered from COVID-19. CDR3 in DNA: TGTGCCACCAGTGATTTGCCTAGCGGGAGAGGAAACGGGGAGCTGTTTTTT. Protein product: CATSDLPSGRGNGELFF.